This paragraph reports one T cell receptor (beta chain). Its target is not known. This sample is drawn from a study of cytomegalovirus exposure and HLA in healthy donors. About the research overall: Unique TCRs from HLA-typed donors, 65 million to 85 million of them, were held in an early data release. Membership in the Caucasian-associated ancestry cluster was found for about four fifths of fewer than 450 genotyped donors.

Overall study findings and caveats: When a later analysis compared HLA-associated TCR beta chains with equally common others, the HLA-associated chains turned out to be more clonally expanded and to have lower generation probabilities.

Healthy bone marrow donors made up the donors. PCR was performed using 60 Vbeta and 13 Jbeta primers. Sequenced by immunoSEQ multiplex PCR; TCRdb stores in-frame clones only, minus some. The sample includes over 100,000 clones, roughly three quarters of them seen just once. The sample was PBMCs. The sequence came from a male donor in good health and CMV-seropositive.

The CDR3 loop is CASSPRRGTGELFF. The CDR3 DNA reads TGTGCCAGCTCACCCCGGAGGGGCACCGGGGAGCTGTTTTTT. The chain links TRBV18 to TRBJ2-2; tentative D call: TRBD2 (6 bases). Germline V gene data show CDR1 as KGHSH and CDR2 as LQKENI. Trimming pared 3 bases from V and 4 bases from J, leaving 9 bases between. The CDR3 totals 14 residues.